This record concerns one T cell receptor (beta chain) sequence. Here immunoSEQ multiplex PCR was the method, and the copy in TCRdb shows in-frame clones only, minus some. The data contain about 120,000 clones, roughly 93% of them singletons. The sample belongs to a study of control samples from healthy donors and cancer patients. The CDR3 sequence is 17 residues long. After removal of 2 bases from V and 3 bases from J, the junction contained 10 bases not matched to a gene. Germline assignment: CDR1 SGHVS and CDR2 FNYEAQ. The receptor comes from a man younger than 40 in good health. The sequencing sample was made of blood. The chain carries TRBV7-6 and TRBJ1-3, with TRBD1 identical over 7 bases. The CDR3 is CASSLFTGTANGNTIYF. The CDR3 nucleotides are TGTGCCAGCAGCTTATTTACCGGGACAGCGAATGGAAACACCATATATTTT.